Below are 13 T cell receptor beta chains sequenced from a single sample in a study of T cells after posttransplantation cyclophosphamide. Data came from immunoSEQ multiplex PCR; TCRdb stores just in-frame clones and leaves some out. The sample gives about 38,000 clones, none seen only once, and the top ten clones hold 2.5%. Source material: PBMCs. The receptor source for this set is a man aged 45-65 years in good health, CMV-negative, and a related stem cell transplant donor.

In its sample, this clone was seen many times. The chain joins TRBV11-3 to TRBJ2-2; 8 bases fit TRBD1. Germline V gives CDR1 SGHNT, CDR2 YENEEA. Losses at the gene ends were 3 bases for V and 4 bases for J; bases not matched to a gene: 7. This CDR3 has 16 residues. Here the CDR3 reads CASSFTRGLLTGELFF. CDR3 DNA: TGTGCCAGCAGCTTCACCAGGGGGCTCCTCACCGGGGAGCTGTTTTTT.

In this sample, this clone turned up many times. The V gene is TRBV6-5, the J gene TRBJ2-2; 8 nucleotides match TRBD1. There are 16 residues in the CDR3. The J segment lost 0 bases and the V segment lost 2 bases, leaving 2 bases of the junction unmatched. CDR1 and CDR2 (germline): MNHEY, SVGAGI. The CDR3 region is CASSYPTGANTGELFF. In nucleotides, the CDR3 is TGTGCCAGCAGTTACCCGACAGGGGCGAACACCGGGGAGCTGTTTTTT.

The chain has TRBV5-4 and TRBJ2-3, with 7 bases lining up with TRBD2. V gave up 5 bases and J gave up 2 bases; unmatched junction bases: 11. This CDR3 contains 16 residues. Germline-derived CDR1 and CDR2 are SGHNT and YYREEE (reference sequence). The CDR3 nucleotides read TGTGCCAGCAGACTGCAGCGGGGAGACTTCACAGATACGCAGTATTTT. Translation gives CASRLQRGDFTDTQYF.

The table lists this clone with many counts. This sequence joins TRBV5-6 and TRBJ1-2; 7 positions match TRBD1. J gave up 6 bases and V 4 bases, and 3 bases lay outside the gene matches. This CDR3 has 12 amino acids. Germline V gene sequence: CDR1 SGHDT, CDR2 YYEEEE. The CDR3: CASSLTGNGYTF. The CDR3 DNA reads TGTGCCAGCAGCCTGACAGGGAATGGCTACACCTTC.

This clone has a count of ten or more. This rearrangement joins TRBV27 to TRBJ2-7; 7 positions match TRBD1. This CDR3 is 16 amino acids long. The germline V gene has CDR1 MNHEY and CDR2 SMNVEV (reference sequence). V lost 5 bases to trimming and J lost 3 bases; unmatched junction nucleotides: 13. For the CDR3, the DNA is TGTGCCAGCAGTCCCCGGGACAGTTCCCCCTACTACGAGCAGTACTTC. This encodes CASSPRDSSPYYEQYF.

This clone has at least ten counts. The J gene is TRBJ2-2, the V gene TRBV2; no clear D. The CDR3 is 14 amino acids. From germline, CDR1 is SNHLY and CDR2 FYNNEI. V was shortened by 7 bases and J by 2 bases, with 11 bases between the two germline ends. The CDR3, as DNA: TGTGCCAGCACCGATCCGGGTAACACCGGGGAGCTGTTTTTT. Amino acids: CASTDPGNTGELFF.

In this sample, this clone turned up many times. The gene calls are TRBV7-2 and TRBJ2-2; 8 positions match TRBD1. The germline V gene encodes CDR1 SGHTA and CDR2 FQGNSA. The V and J ends lost 7 bases and 6 bases, in that order; junction bases with no gene match: 16. The CDR3 extends over 17 amino acids. CDR3 DNA sequence: TGTGCCAGCACCTCCCTCCGGGACAGGTTCAAGGCCGGGGAGCTGTTTTTT. Its protein product is CASTSLRDRFKAGELFF. Variable domain in full (rest from reference TRBV7-2 and TRBJ2-2): GAGVSQSPSNKVTEKGKDVELRCDPISGHTALYWYRQSLGQGLEFLIYFQGNSAPDKSGLPSDRFSAERTGGSVSTLTIQRTQQEDSAVYLCASTSLRDRFKAGELFFGEGSRLTVL.

In its sample, this clone was seen many times. The genes are TRBV6-6 and TRBJ1-1; the D gene is possibly TRBD1 (5 bases). CDR1 is MNHNY and CDR2 is SVGAGI in the germline V gene (reference sequence). The CDR3 spans 15 residues. V was shortened by 2 bases and J by 4 bases, with 14 bases between the two germline ends. In nucleotides, the CDR3 is TGTGCCAGCAGTTACGAAAGGGGCCTGGGCACTGAAGCTTTCTTT. Its translation: CASSYERGLGTEAFF.

This clone has at least ten counts. The chain uses TRBV6-5 and TRBJ2-3; maybe TRBD2 (6 bases). Germline V gene lookup returns CDR1 MNHEY and CDR2 SVGAGI. The CDR3 is 13 residues long. V was pared by 4 bases and J by 3 bases, with 8 bases between. In DNA, the CDR3 is TGTGCCAGCAGTTTCGGGAGAACAGATACGCAGTATTTT. Translated, it gives CASSFGRTDTQYF.

The table lists this clone with many counts. This sequence joins TRBV19 and TRBJ1-1; D may be TRBD1 (5 bases). Germline-derived CDR1 and CDR2 are LNHDA and SQIVND (reference sequence). V lost 8 bases, J lost 3 bases, and 16 bases lay in between. The CDR3 consists of 14 residues. CDR3 residues: CASLETEGHTEAFF. In DNA, the CDR3 is TGTGCCAGTCTTGAAACGGAGGGGCACACTGAAGCTTTCTTT.

This clone was recorded many times. The chain is built from TRBV7-9 and TRBJ2-7, with D possibly TRBD2 on 6 matching bases. Trimming removed 5 bases at V and 4 bases at J, with 18 bases between. Germline V gene sequence: CDR1 SEHNR, CDR2 FQNEAQ (reference sequence). This CDR3 is 15 amino acids long. CDR3 bases: TGTGCCAGCAGCCCAGTGGCGGGGATTCAGTACGAGCAGTACTTC. Its translation is CASSPVAGIQYEQYF.

The chain joins TRBV18 to TRBJ2-7; a weak D match, TRBD1 (5 bases). The CDR3 loop spans 15 amino acids. CDR1 is KGHSH, CDR2 LQKENI, per germline. Between the trimmed V and J ends, which lost 6 bases and 3 bases, there was a span of 18 bases. CDR3: CASSPQSRVVYEQYF. In DNA form, the CDR3 reads TGTGCCAGCTCCCCTCAATCCAGGGTCGTCTACGAGCAGTACTTC.

This clone was observed at least ten times. This rearrangement joins TRBV7-8 to TRBJ2-2; TRBD2 agrees at 7 bases. CDR3 length: 17 residues. Trimming took 0 bases from V and 1 from J; bases not matched to a gene: 5. Germline V CDR1 and CDR2: SGHVS, FQNEAQ. DNA for the CDR3: TGTGCCAGCAGCTTAGCACATGGGGGGGGGAACACCGGGGAGCTGTTTTTT. Translating gives CASSLAHGGGNTGELFF.